The text below deals with one T cell receptor beta chain. Its target is not known. This specimen belongs to a study of blood T cells in healthy people across ages. Study observations and caveats: Donors of long life had a larger count of naive CD4+ cells and greater diversity than aged donors.

V was shortened by 4 bases and J by 8 bases, with 18 bases between the two germline ends. The CDR3 sequence is 14 residues long. Per the germline V gene, CDR1 is SGHKS and CDR2 is YYEKEE (reference sequence). The authors ran a second PCR of 7 to 11 cycles using a sample-barcoded 5' primer and a J-beta primer mix. Every cDNA was tagged by a template-switch adaptor with 12 random nucleotides. Every sample returned 2.5 million or more CDR3-containing paired-end reads. In TCRdb, the 5' RACE reads were re-called with MiXCR into one record per CDR3 protein. Counted here are about 1.8 million distinct CDR3 sequences, about 50% occurring once; the ten biggest clones make up 2.1%.

The sample consisted of blood. This clonotype was sampled from a woman between 35 and 50 years old in good health. The chain links TRBV5-5 to TRBJ1-2, with unresolved D. CDR3 loop: CASSPGLLMEGYTF. The CDR3 DNA follows: TGTGCCAGCAGCCCAGGCCTCCTTATGGAGGGCTACACCTTC.